The clone carrying this T cell receptor (beta chain) was picked up many times. Active moderate-to-severe ophthalmopathy, Clinical Activity Score at least 3, NOSPECS at least 4, under 3 months' duration. TCR beta CDR3 regions were amplified from RNA transcripts. The TCR CDR3 was amplified in a first-round RT-PCR using the HTBI primer set. TCRdb re-called the multiplex PCR reads through MiXCR, storing one row per CDR3 protein. Of 660,000 or so distinct CDR3 sequences listed, roughly 20% are singletons. These data come from a study of T cells in Graves' hyperthyroidism and ophthalmopathy. The sequenced sample was blood. The clonotype was recovered from a man aged 25 to 40 with Graves' ophthalmopathy.

The CDR3 loop is CAWSGRLSNQPQHF. CDR3 nucleotides: TGTGCCTGGAGTGGGCGCCTTAGCAATCAGCCCCAGCATTTT. The chain is built from TRBV30 and TRBJ1-5, with D unresolved. In germline, CDR1 is GTSNPN, CDR2 SVGIG (reference sequence). This CDR3 has 14 amino acids. Trimming removed 1 base at V and 0 bases at J, with 7 bases between. Looking up the rest from reference TRBV30 and TRBJ1-5 gives the full variable domain: SQTIHQWPATLVQPVGSPLSLECTVEGTSNPNLYWYRQAAGRGLQLLFYSVGIGQISSEVPQNLSASRPQDRQFILSSKKLLLSDSGFYLCAWSGRLSNQPQHFGDGTRLSIL.